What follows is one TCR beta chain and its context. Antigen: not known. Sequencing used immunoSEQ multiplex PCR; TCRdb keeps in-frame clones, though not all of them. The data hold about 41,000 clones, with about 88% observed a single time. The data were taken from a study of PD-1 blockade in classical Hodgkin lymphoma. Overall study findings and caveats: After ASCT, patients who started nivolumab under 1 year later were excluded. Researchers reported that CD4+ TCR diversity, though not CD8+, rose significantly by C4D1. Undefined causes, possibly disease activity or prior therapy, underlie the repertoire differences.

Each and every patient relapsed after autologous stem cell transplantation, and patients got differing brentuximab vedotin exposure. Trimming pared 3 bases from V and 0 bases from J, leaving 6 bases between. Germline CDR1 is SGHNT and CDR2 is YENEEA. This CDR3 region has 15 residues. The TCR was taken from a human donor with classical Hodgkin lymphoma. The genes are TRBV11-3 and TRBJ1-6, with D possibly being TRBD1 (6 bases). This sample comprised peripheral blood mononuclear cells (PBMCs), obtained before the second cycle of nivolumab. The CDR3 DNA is TGTGCCAGCAGCTTGGACAGCTCCTATAATTCACCCCTCCACTTT. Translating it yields CASSLDSSYNSPLHF.